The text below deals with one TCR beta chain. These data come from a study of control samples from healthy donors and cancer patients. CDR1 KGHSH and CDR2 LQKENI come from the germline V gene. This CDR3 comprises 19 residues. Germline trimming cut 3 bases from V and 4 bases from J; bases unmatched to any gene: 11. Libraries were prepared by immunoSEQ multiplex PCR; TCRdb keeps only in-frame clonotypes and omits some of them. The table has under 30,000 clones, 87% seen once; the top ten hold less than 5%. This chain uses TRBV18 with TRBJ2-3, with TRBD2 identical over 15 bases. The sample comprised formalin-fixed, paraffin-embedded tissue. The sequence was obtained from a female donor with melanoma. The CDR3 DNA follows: TGTGCCAGCTCACCCGCGAGGACTAGCGGGAGGGCCTACTCAGATACGCAGTATTTT. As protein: CASSPARTSGRAYSDTQYF.